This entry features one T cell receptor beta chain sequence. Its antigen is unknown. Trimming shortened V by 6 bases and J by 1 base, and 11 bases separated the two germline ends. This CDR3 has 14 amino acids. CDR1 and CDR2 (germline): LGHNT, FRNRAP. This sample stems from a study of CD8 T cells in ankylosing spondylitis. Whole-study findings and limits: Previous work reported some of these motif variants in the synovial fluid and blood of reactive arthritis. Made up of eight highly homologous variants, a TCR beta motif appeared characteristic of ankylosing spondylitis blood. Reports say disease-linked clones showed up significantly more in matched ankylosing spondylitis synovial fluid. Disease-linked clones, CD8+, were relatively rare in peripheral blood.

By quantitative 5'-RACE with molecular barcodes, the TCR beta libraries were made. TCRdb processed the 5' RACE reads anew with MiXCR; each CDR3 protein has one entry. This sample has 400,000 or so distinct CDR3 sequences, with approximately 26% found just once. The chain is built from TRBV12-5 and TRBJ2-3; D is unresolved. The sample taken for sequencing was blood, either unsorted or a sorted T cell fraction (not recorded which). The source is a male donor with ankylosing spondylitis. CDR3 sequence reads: CASGPAVRTDTQYF. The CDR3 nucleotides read TGTGCTAGTGGCCCGGCGGTCCGCACAGATACGCAGTATTTT.